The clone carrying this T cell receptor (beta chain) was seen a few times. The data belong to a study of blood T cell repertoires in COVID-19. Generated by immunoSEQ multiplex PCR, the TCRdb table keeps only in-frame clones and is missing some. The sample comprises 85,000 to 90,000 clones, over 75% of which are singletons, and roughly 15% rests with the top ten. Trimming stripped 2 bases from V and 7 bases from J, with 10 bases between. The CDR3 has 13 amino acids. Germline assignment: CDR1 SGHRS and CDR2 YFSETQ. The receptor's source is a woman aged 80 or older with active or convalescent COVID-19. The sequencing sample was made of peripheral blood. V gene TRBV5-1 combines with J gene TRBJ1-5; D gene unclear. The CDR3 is CASSFEVGQPQHF. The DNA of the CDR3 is TGCGCCAGCAGCTTCGAGGTTGGGCAGCCCCAGCATTTT.